These 22 T cell receptor beta chains share one sample of origin, sequenced in a study of cytomegalovirus exposure and HLA in healthy donors. The table came from immunoSEQ multiplex PCR; TCRdb's copy has only in-frame clones and leaves some out. The sample has roughly 280,000 clones; approximately 86% are singletons. The sample was PBMCs. The receptors shown here come from a woman younger than 30 in good health and CMV-seronegative.

The chain has TRBV6-1 and TRBJ1-3; no definite D call. V dropped 0 bases and J dropped 0 bases, with 15 bases sitting between them. Germline V CDR1 and CDR2: MNHNS, SASEGT. The CDR3 extends over 18 amino acids. CDR3 sequence: CASSEASAGTLSGNTIYF. The CDR3 region has the DNA TGTGCCAGCAGTGAAGCGTCGGCAGGAACCCTCTCTGGAAACACCATATATTTT.

The rearrangement joins TRBV19 to TRBJ1-2; 9 nucleotides line up with TRBD1. V shed 5 bases and J 8 bases; nucleotides not matched to a gene: 12. From germline, CDR1 is LNHDA and CDR2 SQIVND (reference sequence). This CDR3 region has 15 residues. CDR3 bases: TGTGCCAGTAGTCATTACACGGGACAGGGCACGGGCTACACCTTC. Amino acids: CASSHYTGQGTGYTF.

The chain has TRBV7-8 and TRBJ1-2; 9 bases line up with TRBD1. V dropped 2 bases and J dropped 7; count of bases not matched to a gene: 8. CDR1 SGHVS and CDR2 FQNEAQ come from the germline V gene. The CDR3 has 15 amino acids. The CDR3 here is CASSLYRTGASGYTF. In DNA, the CDR3 is TGTGCCAGCAGCTTATATCGGACAGGGGCGAGTGGCTACACCTTC.

Only a few counts were recorded for this clone. The rearrangement uses TRBV5-1 and TRBJ2-7; no clear D. Per the germline V gene, CDR1 is SGHRS and CDR2 is YFSETQ. This CDR3 is 12 amino acids long. V lost 4 bases and J 7 bases, leaving 12 bases between the germline ends. CDR3 nucleotide sequence: TGCGCCAGCAGCCGTCAATTGGAGGAGCAGTACTTC. This gives the protein CASSRQLEEQYF.

V gene TRBV6-5 combines with J gene TRBJ1-5; a weak D match, TRBD1 (5 bases). This CDR3 is 14 amino acids long. Germline V lookup: CDR1 MNHEY, CDR2 SVGAGI. The V end was cut by 6 bases, the J end by 6 bases, with 15 bases between. The CDR3 sequence is CASSVGQQGQPQHF. CDR3 sequence (DNA): TGTGCCAGCAGCGTGGGGCAGCAGGGTCAGCCCCAGCATTTT.

The chain links TRBV13 to TRBJ1-6; D is perhaps TRBD1 (6 bases). Germline V gene sequence: CDR1 PRHDT, CDR2 FYEKMQ (reference sequence). This CDR3 is 17 amino acids long. Trimming cost V 5 bases and J 7 bases, with 21 bases left between them. The CDR3: CASSEEQGRFRNSPLHF. For the CDR3, the DNA is TGTGCCAGCAGCGAAGAACAGGGAAGATTTAGAAATTCACCCCTCCACTTT.

The rearrangement joins TRBV29-1 to TRBJ1-2, with TRBD1 identical over 9 bases. After removal of 5 bases from V and 7 bases from J, the junction contained 11 bases not matched to a gene. The germline V gene has CDR1 SQVTM and CDR2 ANQGSEA. There are 14 residues in the CDR3. The CDR3 loop is CSVLQPDRGPGYTF. In DNA, the CDR3 is TGCAGCGTTCTGCAGCCGGACAGGGGCCCTGGCTACACCTTC.

This sequence joins TRBV28 and TRBJ2-3, with 12 bases lining up with TRBD2. The CDR3 is 17 residues long. V shed 5 bases and J 2 bases; nucleotides not matched to a gene: 8. CDR1 and CDR2 from the germline V gene are MDHEN and SYDVKM. This chain's CDR3 is CASSPRTSGAFTDTQYF. The CDR3 coding sequence is TGTGCCAGCAGTCCCCGGACTAGCGGGGCGTTCACAGATACGCAGTATTTT.

This CDR3 reads CASSESTAQETQYF. The CDR3 coding sequence is TGCGCCAGCAGTGAGTCGACAGCTCAAGAGACCCAGTACTTC. V gene TRBV10-1 combines with J gene TRBJ2-5; possibly TRBD1 for D (5 bases). There are 14 residues in the CDR3. The germline V gene has CDR1 WNHNN and CDR2 SYGVQD (reference sequence). V was cut by 0 bases and J by 2 bases, with 7 bases left in between.

The genes are TRBV10-3 and TRBJ2-3, with D possibly TRBD2 on 7 matching bases. V was cut by 11 bases and J by 4 bases, with 19 bases left in between. The germline V gene has CDR1 ENHRY and CDR2 SYGVKD. This CDR3 region has 14 residues. The DNA of the CDR3 is TGTGCCGGGAAGGCGGGAGAGGGGGCAGATACGCAGTATTTT. It codes for CAGKAGEGADTQYF.

This clone turned up a few times. The V and J genes are TRBV7-9 and TRBJ1-1, with TRBD1 matching over 11 bases. CDR1 and CDR2 from the germline V gene are SEHNR and FQNEAQ (reference sequence). Trimming at V came to 1 base and at J to 4 bases, leaving 5 bases not matched to a gene. The CDR3 contains 16 residues. The CDR3 reads CASSLGSGTGGTEAFF. As DNA, the CDR3 is TGTGCCAGCAGCTTAGGTTCCGGGACAGGGGGCACTGAAGCTTTCTTT.

The gene calls are TRBV19 and TRBJ1-2; possibly TRBD1 for D (6 bases). Germline CDR1 is LNHDA and CDR2 is SQIVND (reference sequence). Deletions cut 3 bases from V and 3 bases from J, with 11 bases between. The CDR3 is 14 residues long. Written as DNA, the CDR3 is TGTGCCAGTAGTATCCTCAGGGGTGACTATGGCTACACCTTC. It translates to CASSILRGDYGYTF.

The chain joins TRBV30 to TRBJ1-1; 10 nucleotides line up with TRBD1. V was pared by 0 bases and J by 5 bases, with 6 bases of the junction left unmatched. This CDR3 region has 15 residues. Looked up from germline, CDR1 is GTSNPN and CDR2 is SVGIG (reference sequence). CDR3 sequence reads: CAWSVDRGRLTEAFF. Written as DNA, the CDR3 is TGTGCCTGGAGTGTAGACAGGGGGCGACTTACTGAAGCTTTCTTT. The variable domain in full, with the rest retrieved from reference TRBV30 and TRBJ1-1, is SQTIHQWPATLVQPVGSPLSLECTVEGTSNPNLYWYRQAAGRGLQLLFYSVGIGQISSEVPQNLSASRPQDRQFILSSKKLLLSDSGFYLCAWSVDRGRLTEAFFGQGTRLTVV.

This sequence joins TRBV30 and TRBJ1-5; 10 bases are a match to TRBD1. Germline V gene lookup returns CDR1 GTSNPN and CDR2 SVGIG (reference sequence). Losses at the gene ends were 3 bases for V and 5 bases for J; bases not matched to a gene: 7. The CDR3 extends over 15 amino acids. The CDR3 region has the DNA TGTGCCTGGAGCGCGGGAGACAGGGGGCATCAGCCCCAGCATTTT. This encodes CAWSAGDRGHQPQHF.

The J gene is TRBJ2-5, the V gene TRBV5-6, with 7 bases fitting TRBD2. The germline V gene encodes CDR1 SGHDT and CDR2 YYEEEE. CDR3 length equals 15 residues. Trimming at V came to 3 bases and at J to 4 bases, leaving 9 bases not matched to a gene. In nucleotides, the CDR3 is TGTGCCAGCAGCTCGCTTGATTCGGGGGGAGAGACCCAGTACTTC. Its protein is CASSSLDSGGETQYF. Full variable domain (missing parts from reference TRBV5-6 and TRBJ2-5): DAGVTQSPTHLIKTRGQQVTLRCSPKSGHDTVSWYQQALGQGPQFIFQYYEEEERQRGNFPDRFSGHQFPNYSSELNVNALLLGDSALYLCASSSLDSGGETQYFGPGTRLLVL.

The chain has TRBV10-3 and TRBJ1-1, with D perhaps TRBD1 (6 bases). V gave up 7 bases and J gave up 1 base, with 13 bases separating them. CDR1 is ENHRY, CDR2 SYGVKD, per germline. The CDR3 spans 14 residues. CDR3 loop: CAITSDRRNTEAFF. The CDR3 nucleotides are TGTGCCATCACCTCTGACAGGAGGAACACTGAAGCTTTCTTT.

The chain combines TRBV2 with TRBJ2-1, with a weak D call TRBD2 (5 bases). The CDR3 contains 15 residues. Trimming shortened V by 2 bases and J by 3 bases, and 11 bases separated the two germline ends. CDR1 SNHLY and CDR2 FYNNEI come from the germline V gene. CDR3 loop: CASSERASLYNEQFF. The DNA for the CDR3 is TGTGCCAGCAGTGAAAGGGCTAGCCTCTACAATGAGCAGTTCTTC.

CDR3 sequence: CASLHQGRSNQPQHF. CDR3 nucleotides: TGTGCCAGCCTACATCAGGGCCGGAGCAATCAGCCCCAGCATTTT. The chain is built from TRBV7-9 and TRBJ1-5, with D possibly being TRBD1 (5 bases). V lost 8 bases, J lost 1 base, and 15 bases lay in between. The CDR3 runs 15 residues. Germline V gene sequence: CDR1 SEHNR, CDR2 FQNEAQ (reference sequence). The entire variable domain, with the rest obtained from reference TRBV7-9 and TRBJ1-5, is as follows: DTGVSQNPRHKITKRGQNVTFRCDPISEHNRLYWYRQTLGQGPEFLTYFQNEAQLEKSRLLSDRFSAERPKGSFSTLEIQRTEQGDSAMYLCASLHQGRSNQPQHFGDGTRLSIL.

This clone was recorded only once. This sequence joins TRBV9 and TRBJ1-1; 7 positions match TRBD1. The CDR3 is made up of 16 amino acids. V was pared by 2 bases and J by 0 bases, with 7 bases of the junction left unmatched. Germline CDR1 reads SGDLS; CDR2 reads YYNGEE. For the CDR3, the DNA is TGTGCCAGCAGCGTTCAGGGGGGCTCCATGAACACTGAAGCTTTCTTT. This translates into CASSVQGGSMNTEAFF.

The genes are TRBV6-5 and TRBJ2-2; 11 bases match TRBD1. The germline V gene encodes CDR1 MNHEY and CDR2 SVGAGI. J lost 6 bases, V lost 0 bases, and 0 bases had no gene match. The CDR3 totals 15 residues. CDR3 loop: CASSYSGQGAGELFF. DNA for the CDR3: TGTGCCAGCAGTTACTCGGGACAGGGGGCCGGGGAGCTGTTTTTT.

The chain combines TRBV4-3 with TRBJ1-3; tentatively, D is TRBD1 (5 bases). This CDR3 region has 15 residues. Germline V gives CDR1 LGHNA, CDR2 YSLEER. Trimming stripped 6 bases from V and 0 bases from J, with 12 bases between. The CDR3 is CASSRQIRSGNTIYF. The DNA of the CDR3 is TGCGCCAGCAGTCGACAGATCCGCTCTGGAAACACCATATATTTT.

V and J are TRBV19 and TRBJ1-5; a weak D match, TRBD1 (5 bases). This CDR3 spans 13 amino acids. CDR1 is LNHDA, CDR2 SQIVND, per germline (reference sequence). The CDR3 spells CAGAGNSNQPQHF. CDR3 DNA: TGTGCAGGGGCGGGGAATAGCAATCAGCCCCAGCATTTT.